Described below is a single T cell receptor beta chain sequence and its context. Its specific antigen is unknown. Per-nucleotide qualities are absent, and no much larger clonotype sits a single base away. The data derive from a study of T cells after yellow fever vaccination (dated 2019 in TCRdb). For the wider study: The SMART-Seq v4 Ultra Low Input RNA kit was used to prepare libraries from fractions with low cell numbers. To follow T-cell clones before and after primary and booster YFV17D yellow fever vaccination, bulk TCR alpha and beta repertoires were sequenced over time. Two healthy male donors, one aged 18 to 29 and one aged 30 to 40 years, were included in the cohort. Bulk PBMC replicates and cell subsets were isolated from blood drawn at multiple timepoints before and after both primary and secondary immunization. Overall study outcomes, separate from this receptor: A small fraction of clonotypes appeared in both the CD4 and CD8 compartments, likely as a result of convergent recombination. Only two donors were included in the study, so the extent to which the findings can be generalized is limited. Compared with the primary T-cell response, the secondary T-cell response was faster but weaker, reaching its peak on day 5 rather than on day 15. Most clones expanded after primary vaccination were re-detected after the booster (almost 97% of CD4 and approximately 88% of CD8), suggesting broad memory maintenance. Because abundant contaminating clonotypes from the bulk population could be contained in FACS-sorted repertoires, computational filtering was required.

Sequencing relied on an Illumina NovaSeq 6000. TCR cDNA was made using 5'RACE template switching, a step that added a universal primer site and unique molecular identifiers. cDNA synthesis was primed from both the TCR alpha and TCR beta constant segments. Library amplification involved two PCR steps, and the second step added sample barcodes and sequencing adapters. Libraries were sequenced on Illumina HiSeq 2500 (2x100 bp) or NovaSeq (2x150 bp). Per the source publication's procedure: MIGEC handled demultiplexing of reads and collapsing into UMI consensus sequences, while MiXCR performed V(D)J alignment. Clonotypes responding to the vaccine were identified with edgeR on replicate PBMC samples, with the criteria of FDR below 0.01 and a log2 fold change above 5 up to day 15. Each bulk clonotype was labeled CD4 or CD8 based on which sequenced repertoire, CD4 or CD8, contained the clonotype at higher abundance. Clones were called with MiXCR by TCRdb after fastp trimmed the public reads at Q25, and only in-frame beta chains were retained. Rows merge per CDR3 protein into single entries with the most common DNA and genes. The authors' filters were not applied to this entry. The sample table lists approximately 170,000 distinct CDR3 sequences, more than 9.5% of them with a count of one. The ten most abundant clones make up 35% to 40% of the sample.

From the cysteine through the phenylalanine, the CDR3 covers 18 amino acids. Only the CDR3 region is kept as DNA, spanning 54 bases read in frame from base 1. According to the germline V gene, CDR1 reads SGHTA and CDR2 reads FQGNSA. Trimming costs V 4 bases and J 8 bases, and their ends lie 26 bases apart. Read against the paper, the sample's treatment or condition label means: live attenuated yellow fever vaccine strain. A standard Ficoll-Paque protocol was used to isolate PBMCs from peripheral blood. CD4 and CD8 T-cell fractions were isolated with Dynabeads CD4 and CD8 positive selection kits. TriZol was used to extract RNA from bulk PBMCs, from CD4 and CD8 fractions, and from dextramer-positive and dextramer-negative fractions.

The sequencing here drew on CD8+ T cells sorted from PBMCs, taken 15 days after the yellow fever booster vaccination. This TCR was sampled from a man younger than 35 who received the YFV17D yellow fever vaccine. The V and J genes are TRBV7-2 and TRBJ2-2, with no confidently assigned D gene. The base sequence is TGTGCCAGCAGCTCGTGGGGTTGGGCGCTACCCTTCGTTGGGGAGCTGTTTTTT. It translates to CASSSWGWALPFVGELFF.